The T cell receptor beta chain under discussion was sequenced for a study of blood T cell repertoires in COVID-19. The CDR3 is 15 amino acids. The trim removed 6 bases at V and 6 bases at J, leaving 12 bases unmatched. Germline V gene lookup returns CDR1 SNHLY and CDR2 FYNNEI. The data were produced by immunoSEQ multiplex PCR, yet TCRdb's version contains in-frame clones alone and is incomplete. The data show around 59,000 clones, around 67% seen once. The gene calls are TRBV2 and TRBJ1-2, with 8 bases fitting TRBD1. The sequenced sample was peripheral blood. This clonotype originated in a woman aged 50 to 60 with active or convalescent COVID-19. CDR3 sequence reads: CASRERTGSKDGYTF. CDR3 coding DNA: TGTGCCAGCAGGGAGAGGACAGGGTCGAAAGATGGCTACACCTTC.